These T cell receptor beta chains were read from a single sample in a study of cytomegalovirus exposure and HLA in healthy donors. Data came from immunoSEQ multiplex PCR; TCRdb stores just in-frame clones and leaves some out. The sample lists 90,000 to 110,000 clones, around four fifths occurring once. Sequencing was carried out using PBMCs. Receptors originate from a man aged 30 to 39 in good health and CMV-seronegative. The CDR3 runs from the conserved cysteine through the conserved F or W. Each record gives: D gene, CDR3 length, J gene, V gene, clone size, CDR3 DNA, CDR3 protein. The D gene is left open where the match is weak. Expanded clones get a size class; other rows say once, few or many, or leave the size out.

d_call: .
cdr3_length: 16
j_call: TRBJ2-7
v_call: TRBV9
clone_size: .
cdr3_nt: TGTGCCAGCAGCTCATACGACAGGTCAGGCTCCTACGAGCAGTACTTC
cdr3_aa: CASSSYDRSGSYEQYF

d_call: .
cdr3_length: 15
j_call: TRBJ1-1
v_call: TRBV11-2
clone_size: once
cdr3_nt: TGTGCCAGCAGCTATCCGGGACAAAAGAACACTGAAGCTTTCTTT
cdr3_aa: CASSYPGQKNTEAFF

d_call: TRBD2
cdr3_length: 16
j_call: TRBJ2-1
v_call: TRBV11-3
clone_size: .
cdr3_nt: TGTGCCAGCAGCAGGACTAGCGCGAGCTCCTACAATGAGCAGTTCTTC
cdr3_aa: CASSRTSASSYNEQFF

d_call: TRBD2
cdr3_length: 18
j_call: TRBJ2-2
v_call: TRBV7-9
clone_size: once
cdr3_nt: TGTGCCAGCAGGACGGGACTAGCGGGGCCCAAGCGGAACGGGGAGCTGTTTTTT
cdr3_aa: CASRTGLAGPKRNGELFF

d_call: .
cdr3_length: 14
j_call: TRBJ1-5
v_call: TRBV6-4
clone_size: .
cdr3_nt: TGTGCCAGCAGTGAGGCCGGGGGCAATCAGCCCCAGCATTTT
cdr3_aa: CASSEAGGNQPQHF

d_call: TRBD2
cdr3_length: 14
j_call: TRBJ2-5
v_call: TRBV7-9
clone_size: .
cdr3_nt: TGTGCCAGCAGCTCTGGACTAGCGGGAGAGACCCAGTACTTC
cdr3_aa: CASSSGLAGETQYF

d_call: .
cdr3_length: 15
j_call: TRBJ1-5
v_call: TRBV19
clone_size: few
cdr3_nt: TGTGCCAGTAGTATAGTCCCAGGGAGGCATCAGCCCCAGCATTTT
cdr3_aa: CASSIVPGRHQPQHF

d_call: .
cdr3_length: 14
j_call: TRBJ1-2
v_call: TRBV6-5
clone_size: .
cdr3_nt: TGTGCCAGCAGTTACTCGAGGTCAGCCTATGGCTACACCTTC
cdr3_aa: CASSYSRSAYGYTF

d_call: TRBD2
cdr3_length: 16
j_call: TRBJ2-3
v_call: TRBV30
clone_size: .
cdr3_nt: TGTACCTGGAGGATCATAGCGGGAGGGCGCACAGATACGCAGTATTTT
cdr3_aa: CTWRIIAGGRTDTQYF

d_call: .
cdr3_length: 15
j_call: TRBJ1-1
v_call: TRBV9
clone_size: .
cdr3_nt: TGTGCCAGCAGCGTAGCTTGGGGGGGTACCACTGAAGCTTTCTTT
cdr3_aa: CASSVAWGGTTEAFF

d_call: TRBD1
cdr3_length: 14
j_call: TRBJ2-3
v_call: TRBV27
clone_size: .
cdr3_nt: TGTGCCAGCTACGCCGGACAGGACACAGATACGCAGTATTTT
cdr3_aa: CASYAGQDTDTQYF

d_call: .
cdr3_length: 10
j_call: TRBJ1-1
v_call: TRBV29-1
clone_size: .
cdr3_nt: TGCAGCGCCACAGGAATTGAAGCTTTCTTT
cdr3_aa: CSATGIEAFF

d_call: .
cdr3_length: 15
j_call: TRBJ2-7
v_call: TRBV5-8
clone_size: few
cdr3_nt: TGTGCCAGCAGCTTGGGTCTACAGGGATTCTCCGAGCAGTACTTC
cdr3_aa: CASSLGLQGFSEQYF

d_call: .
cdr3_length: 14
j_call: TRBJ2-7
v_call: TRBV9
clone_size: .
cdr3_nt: TGTGCCAGCAGCACGGACAGCGTTTCCTACGAGCAGTACTTC
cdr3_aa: CASSTDSVSYEQYF

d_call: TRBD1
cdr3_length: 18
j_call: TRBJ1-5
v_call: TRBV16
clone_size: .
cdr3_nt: TGTGCCAGCAGCCAATTGGGACAGGGGAGTGGTGTCAATCAGCCCCAGCATTTT
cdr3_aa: CASSQLGQGSGVNQPQHF

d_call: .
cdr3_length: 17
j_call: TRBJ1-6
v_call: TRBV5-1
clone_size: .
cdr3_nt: TGCGCCAGCAGCTTGGCTGGTCGGGGCTCCTATAATTCACCCCTCCACTTT
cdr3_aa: CASSLAGRGSYNSPLHF

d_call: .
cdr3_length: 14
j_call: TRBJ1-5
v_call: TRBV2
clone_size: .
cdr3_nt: TGTGCCAGCAGTGCTCAGGGGAGGGACCAGCCCCAGCATTTT
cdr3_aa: CASSAQGRDQPQHF

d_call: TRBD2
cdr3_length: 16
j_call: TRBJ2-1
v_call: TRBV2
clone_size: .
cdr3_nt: TGTGCCAGCAGTGATTTAGAGCGGGGGCCCTACAATGAGCAGTTCTTC
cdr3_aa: CASSDLERGPYNEQFF

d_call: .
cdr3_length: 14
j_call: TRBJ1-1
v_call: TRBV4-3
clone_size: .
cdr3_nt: TGCGCCAGCAGCCAACTGGGAGCCAACACTGAAGCTTTCTTT
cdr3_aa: CASSQLGANTEAFF

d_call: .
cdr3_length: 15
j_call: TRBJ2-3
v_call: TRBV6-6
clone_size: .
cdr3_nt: TGTGCCAGCAGTTACTCGAGACAGGGCACAGATACGCAGTATTTT
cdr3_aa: CASSYSRQGTDTQYF

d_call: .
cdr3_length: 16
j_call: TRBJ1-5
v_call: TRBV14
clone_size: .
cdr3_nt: TGTGCCAGCAGCCAACAAACAGGGTTTAATACTCAGCCCCAGCATTTT
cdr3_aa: CASSQQTGFNTQPQHF

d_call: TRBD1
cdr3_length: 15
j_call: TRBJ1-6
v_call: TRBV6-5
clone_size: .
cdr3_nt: TGTGCCAGCAGTACGCCGGGACAGAGAAATTCACCCCTCCACTTT
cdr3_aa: CASSTPGQRNSPLHF

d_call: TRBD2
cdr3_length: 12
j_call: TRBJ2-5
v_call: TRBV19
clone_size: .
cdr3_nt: TGTGCCAGTAATAGCGGGGGGGAGACCCAGTACTTC
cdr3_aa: CASNSGGETQYF

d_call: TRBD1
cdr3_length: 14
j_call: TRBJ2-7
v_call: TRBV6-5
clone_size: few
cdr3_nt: TGTGCCACCAGAACAGGGGGTCCAACCTACGAGCAGTACTTC
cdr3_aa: CATRTGGPTYEQYF

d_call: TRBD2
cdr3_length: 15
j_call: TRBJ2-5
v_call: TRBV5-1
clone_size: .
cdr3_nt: TGCGCCAGCAGCAACCTAGCGGGGGCCGGGGAGACCCAGTACTTC
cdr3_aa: CASSNLAGAGETQYF

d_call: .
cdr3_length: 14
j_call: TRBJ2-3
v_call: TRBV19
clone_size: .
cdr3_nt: TGTGCCAGTAACACTTTCCGGGGCACAGATACGCAGTATTTT
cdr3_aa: CASNTFRGTDTQYF

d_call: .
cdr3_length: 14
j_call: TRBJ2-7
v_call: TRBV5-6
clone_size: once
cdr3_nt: TGTGCCAGCAGCTTAGGAGCCAGTCCGGCGCAGCAGTACTTC
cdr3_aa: CASSLGASPAQQYF

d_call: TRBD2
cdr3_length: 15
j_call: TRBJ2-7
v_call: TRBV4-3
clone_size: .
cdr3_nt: TGCGCCAGCAGCCAAGAACGGGAGGGCCTCTACGAGCAGTACTTC
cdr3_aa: CASSQEREGLYEQYF

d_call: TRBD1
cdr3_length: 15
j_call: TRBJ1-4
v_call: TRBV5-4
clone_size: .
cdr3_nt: TGTGCCAGCAGCAACCGGGACAGACTTAATGAAAAACTGTTTTTT
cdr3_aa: CASSNRDRLNEKLFF

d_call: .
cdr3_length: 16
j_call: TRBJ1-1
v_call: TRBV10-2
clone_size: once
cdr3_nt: TGCGCCAGCAGTGAATTATATTGGGGGGTGATCACTGAAGCTTTCTTT
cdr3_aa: CASSELYWGVITEAFF

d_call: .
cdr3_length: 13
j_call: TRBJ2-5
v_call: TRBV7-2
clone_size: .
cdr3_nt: TGTGCCAGCAGCTTCGGACCAGGGGAGACCCAGTACTTC
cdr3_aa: CASSFGPGETQYF

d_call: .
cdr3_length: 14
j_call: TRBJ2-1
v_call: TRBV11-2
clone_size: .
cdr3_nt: TGTGCCAGCAGCTTAGATTTTTCTACGGGTGGAGGATTCTTC
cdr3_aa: CASSLDFSTGGGFF

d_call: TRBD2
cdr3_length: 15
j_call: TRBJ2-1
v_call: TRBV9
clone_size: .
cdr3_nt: TGTGCCAGCAGCGTAGCTAGCGGGAGCGCGAATGAGCAGTTCTTC
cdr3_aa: CASSVASGSANEQFF

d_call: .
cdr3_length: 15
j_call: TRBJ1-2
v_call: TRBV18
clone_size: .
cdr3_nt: TGTGCCAGCTCACCACCATTCGTAACTAACTATGGCTACACCTTC
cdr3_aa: CASSPPFVTNYGYTF

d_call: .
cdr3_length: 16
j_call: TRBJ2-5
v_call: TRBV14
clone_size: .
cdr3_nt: TGTGCCAGCAGCCCGGGAGGGACAGGGAATCGAGAGACCCAGTACTTC
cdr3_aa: CASSPGGTGNRETQYF

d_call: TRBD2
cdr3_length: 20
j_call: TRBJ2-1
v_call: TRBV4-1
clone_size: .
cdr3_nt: TGCGCCAGCAGCCGCATTCGGGACAGCGGGACTAGCGGGACCTACAATGAGCAGTTCTTC
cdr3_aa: CASSRIRDSGTSGTYNEQFF

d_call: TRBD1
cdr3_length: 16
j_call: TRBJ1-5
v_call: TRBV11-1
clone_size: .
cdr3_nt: TGTGCCAGCAGCGGCGGACAGGAGTATAGCAATCAGCCCCAGCATTTT
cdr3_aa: CASSGGQEYSNQPQHF

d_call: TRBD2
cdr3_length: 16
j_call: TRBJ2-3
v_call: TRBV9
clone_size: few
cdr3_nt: TGTGCCAGCAGCGTAGGTCCTAGCGGGGTCACAGATACGCAGTATTTT
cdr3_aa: CASSVGPSGVTDTQYF

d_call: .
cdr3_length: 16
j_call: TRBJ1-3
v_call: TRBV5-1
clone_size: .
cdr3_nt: TGCGCCAGCAGCTTTAACAGTTTCCTCTCTGGAAACACCATATATTTT
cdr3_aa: CASSFNSFLSGNTIYF

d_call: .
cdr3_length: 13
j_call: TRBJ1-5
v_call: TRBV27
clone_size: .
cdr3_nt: TGTGCCAGCAGTTTATGGGAGGGCCAGCCCCAGCATTTT
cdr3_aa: CASSLWEGQPQHF

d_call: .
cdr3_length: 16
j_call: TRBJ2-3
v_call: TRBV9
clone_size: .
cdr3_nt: TGTGCCAGCAGCGCTAGTTTTTTAATTTCCACAGATACGCAGTATTTT
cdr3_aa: CASSASFLISTDTQYF

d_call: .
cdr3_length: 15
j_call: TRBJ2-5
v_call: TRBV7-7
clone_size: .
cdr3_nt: TGTGCCAGCAGCTCCGGGTCGCAGAATCAAGAGACCCAGTACTTC
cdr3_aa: CASSSGSQNQETQYF

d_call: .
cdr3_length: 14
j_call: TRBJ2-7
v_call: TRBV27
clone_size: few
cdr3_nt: TGTGCCAGCAGTCAAAGACACGGTGGGCACGAGCAGTACTTC
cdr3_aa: CASSQRHGGHEQYF

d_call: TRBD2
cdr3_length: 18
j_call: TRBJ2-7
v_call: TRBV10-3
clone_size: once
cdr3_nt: TGTGCCATCAGTGAAGGAGGACTAGCTGGCTCAGGCTCCTACGAGCAGTACTTC
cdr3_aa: CAISEGGLAGSGSYEQYF

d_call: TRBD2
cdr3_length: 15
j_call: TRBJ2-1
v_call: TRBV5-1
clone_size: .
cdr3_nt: TGCGCCAGCAGCCTTGGACTAGCGGACTACAATGAGCAGTTCTTC
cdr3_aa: CASSLGLADYNEQFF

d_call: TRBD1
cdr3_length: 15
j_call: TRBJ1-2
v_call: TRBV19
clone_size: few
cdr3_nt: TGTGCCAGTAGTGTGCTTCCGGGACAGGGGAATGGCTACACCTTC
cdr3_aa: CASSVLPGQGNGYTF

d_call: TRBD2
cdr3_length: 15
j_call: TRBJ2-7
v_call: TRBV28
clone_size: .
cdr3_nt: TGTGCCAGCAGCAATGCCGGGACTAGCCCCTACGAGCAGTACTTC
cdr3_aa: CASSNAGTSPYEQYF

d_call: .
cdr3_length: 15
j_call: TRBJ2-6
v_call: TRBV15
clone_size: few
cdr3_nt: TGTGCCACCGGAACAGGGAGCTCTGGGGCCAACGTCCTGACTTTC
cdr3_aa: CATGTGSSGANVLTF